Given below is one T cell receptor (beta chain) in context. Antigen: not known. Data came from immunoSEQ multiplex PCR; TCRdb stores just in-frame clones and leaves some out. Altogether roughly 120,000 clones are present, about 85% being singletons, with the ten largest covering approximately 6.2%. The source of the sample is a study of T cell responses to AZD1222 COVID-19 vaccine. Findings of the study overall: Repertoires were sampled only after the peak T cell response. Spike was spanned by vaccine-associated CD4 TCRs, with dominance at 160-218 and 743-854.

Germline lookup yields CDR1 SGHTA and CDR2 FQGNSA. The CDR3 extends over 18 amino acids. J gave up 3 bases and V 1 base, and 10 bases lay outside the gene matches. The rearrangement links TRBV7-2 to TRBJ2-5; the match to TRBD2 covers 11 bases. Sequenced material: peripheral blood, taken on day 0 of AZD1222 vaccination. This receptor was taken from an adult in good health. Here the CDR3 DNA reads TGTGCCAGCAGCTTAGAGGTAGCGGGGGGGTTGAGCGAAGAGACCCAGTACTTC. Its translation is CASSLEVAGGLSEETQYF.